This T cell receptor (beta chain) comes out of a study of T-cell memory formation after mild COVID-19. Findings of the study overall: Clones that shrank (day 15 to 85) were balanced CD4/CD8, whereas later expanders leaned CD4+.

The table lists this clonotype with a few counts. Its target is not known. V was clipped by 2 bases and J by 5 bases, with 18 bases between them. The germline gives CDR1 SGHAT, CDR2 FQNNGV. This CDR3 contains 16 residues. Using its own MiXCR run on the 5' RACE reads, TCRdb lists one record per CDR3 protein. Of around 300,000 distinct CDR3 sequences in the sample, roughly an eighth were seen once. The gene calls are TRBV11-2 and TRBJ1-2; D is perhaps TRBD1 (5 bases). What was sequenced was PBMCs or a T cell subset sorted from them (not recorded which). The origin of this receptor is a man younger than 35 who had mild COVID-19 (a few samples of this study predate the infection). Cell type and time point are not known. In DNA form, the CDR3 reads TGTGCCAGCAGCTTATATCGGGGGTTGGAGGTTTATGGCTACACCTTC. Amino acid sequence: CASSLYRGLEVYGYTF.